This T cell receptor beta chain was recorded in a study of identical twins. Whole-study findings and limits: Cord blood beta clonotypes that were abundant carried fewer insertions, and memory repertoires showed no such trend.

Unique molecular identifiers were in the cDNA, with template-switch universal primer binding. TCRdb re-called the 5' RACE reads through MiXCR, storing one row per CDR3 protein. The sample has about 390,000 distinct CDR3 sequences; roughly 9% are singletons. The sample holds a few counts of this clonotype. Its cognate antigen is unknown. Source material: naive T cells sorted from blood. This TCR was sampled from a woman between 50 and 59 years old in good health.

CDR3 in DNA: TGCGCCAGCAGCAAACCCGGGACAGGGGAATACGAGCAGTACTTC. This encodes CASSKPGTGEYEQYF. The rearrangement links TRBV4-1 to TRBJ2-7, with 10 bases matching TRBD1. This CDR3 has 15 residues. V lost 5 bases to trimming and J lost 4 bases; unmatched junction nucleotides: 8. Germline CDR1 MGHRA, CDR2 YSYEKL.